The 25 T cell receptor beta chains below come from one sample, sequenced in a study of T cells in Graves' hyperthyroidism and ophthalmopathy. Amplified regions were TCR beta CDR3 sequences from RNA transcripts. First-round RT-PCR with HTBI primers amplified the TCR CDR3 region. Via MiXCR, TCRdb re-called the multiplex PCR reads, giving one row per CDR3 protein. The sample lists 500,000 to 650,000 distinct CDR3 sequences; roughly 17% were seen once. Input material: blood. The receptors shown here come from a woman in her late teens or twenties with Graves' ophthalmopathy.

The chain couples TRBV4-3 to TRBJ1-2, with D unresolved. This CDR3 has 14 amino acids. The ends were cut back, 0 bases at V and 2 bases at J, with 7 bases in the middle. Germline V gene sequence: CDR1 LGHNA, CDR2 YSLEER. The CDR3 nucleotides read TGCGCCAGCAGCCAAGAACTGGGGAACTATGGCTACACCTTC. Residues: CASSQELGNYGYTF.

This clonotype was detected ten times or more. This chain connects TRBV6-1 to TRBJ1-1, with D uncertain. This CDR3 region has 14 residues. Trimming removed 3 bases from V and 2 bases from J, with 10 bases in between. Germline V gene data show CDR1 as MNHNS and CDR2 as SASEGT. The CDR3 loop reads CASSEEGPNTEAFF. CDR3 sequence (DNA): TGTGCCAGCAGTGAGGAGGGTCCTAACACTGAAGCTTTCTTT.

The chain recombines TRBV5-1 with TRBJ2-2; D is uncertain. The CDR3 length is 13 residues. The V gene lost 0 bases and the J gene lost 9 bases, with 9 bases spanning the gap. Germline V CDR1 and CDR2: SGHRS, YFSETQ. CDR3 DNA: TGCGCCAGCAGCTTGGGGGCCGGACGGGAGCTGTTTTTT. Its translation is CASSLGAGRELFF.

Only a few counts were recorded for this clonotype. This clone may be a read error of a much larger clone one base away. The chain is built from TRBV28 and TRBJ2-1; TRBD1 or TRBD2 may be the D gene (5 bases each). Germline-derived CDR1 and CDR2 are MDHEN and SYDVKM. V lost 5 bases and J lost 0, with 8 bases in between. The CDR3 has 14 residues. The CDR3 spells CASSQGPSYNEQFF. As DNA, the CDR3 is TGTGCCAGCAGTCAGGGACCCTCCTACAATGAGCAGTTCTTC.

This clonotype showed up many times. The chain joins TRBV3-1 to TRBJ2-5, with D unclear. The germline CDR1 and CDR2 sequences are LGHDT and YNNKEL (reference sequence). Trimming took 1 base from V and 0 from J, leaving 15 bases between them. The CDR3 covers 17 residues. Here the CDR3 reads CASSQGQVRPDQETQYF. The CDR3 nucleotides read TGTGCCAGCAGCCAAGGACAAGTGAGGCCTGACCAAGAGACCCAGTACTTC.

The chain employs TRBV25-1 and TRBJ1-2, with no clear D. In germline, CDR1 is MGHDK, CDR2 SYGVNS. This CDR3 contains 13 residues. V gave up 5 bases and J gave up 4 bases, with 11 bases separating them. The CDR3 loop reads CASSPTNSYGYTF. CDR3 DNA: TGTGCCAGCAGTCCAACGAATAGCTATGGCTACACCTTC.

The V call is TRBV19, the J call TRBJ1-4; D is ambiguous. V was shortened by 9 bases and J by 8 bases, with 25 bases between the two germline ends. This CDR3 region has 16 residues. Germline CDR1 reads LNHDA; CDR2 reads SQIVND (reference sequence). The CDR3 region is CASRKTQNLLEEKLFF. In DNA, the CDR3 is TGTGCCAGCCGAAAAACCCAGAATCTACTGGAGGAAAAACTGTTTTTT.

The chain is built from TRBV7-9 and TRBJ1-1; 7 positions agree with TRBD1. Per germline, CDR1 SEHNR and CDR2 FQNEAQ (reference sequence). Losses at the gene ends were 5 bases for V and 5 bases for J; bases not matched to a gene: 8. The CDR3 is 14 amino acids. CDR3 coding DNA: TGTGCCAGCAGCACGCGACAGGGCCAAACTGAAGCTTTCTTT. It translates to CASSTRQGQTEAFF.

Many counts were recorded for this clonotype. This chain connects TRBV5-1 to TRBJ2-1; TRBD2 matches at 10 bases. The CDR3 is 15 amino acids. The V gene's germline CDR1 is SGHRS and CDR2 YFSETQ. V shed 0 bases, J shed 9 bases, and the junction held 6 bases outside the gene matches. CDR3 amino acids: CASSLVIAGGAEQFF. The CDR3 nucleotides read TGCGCCAGCAGCTTGGTGATAGCGGGAGGTGCTGAGCAGTTCTTC.

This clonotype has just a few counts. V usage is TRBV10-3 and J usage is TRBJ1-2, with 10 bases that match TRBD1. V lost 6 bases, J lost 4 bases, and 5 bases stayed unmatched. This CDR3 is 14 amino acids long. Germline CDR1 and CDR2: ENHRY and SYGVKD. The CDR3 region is CAIRPGQGLYGYTF. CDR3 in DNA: TGTGCCATCAGACCGGGACAGGGGCTCTATGGCTACACCTTC.

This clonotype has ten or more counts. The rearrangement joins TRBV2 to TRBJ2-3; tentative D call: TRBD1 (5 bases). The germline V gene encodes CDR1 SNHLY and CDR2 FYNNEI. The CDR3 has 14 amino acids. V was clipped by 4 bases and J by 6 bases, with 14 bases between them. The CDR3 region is CASSVGPSLDTQYF. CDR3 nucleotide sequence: TGTGCCAGCAGTGTGGGGCCGTCGTTGGATACGCAGTATTTT.

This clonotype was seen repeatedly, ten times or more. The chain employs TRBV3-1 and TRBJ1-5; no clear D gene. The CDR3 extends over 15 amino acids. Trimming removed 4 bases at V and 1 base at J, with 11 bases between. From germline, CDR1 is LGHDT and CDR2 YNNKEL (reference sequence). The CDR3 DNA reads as TGTGCCAGCAGCCCTACTCAGACCAGCAATCAGCCCCAGCATTTT. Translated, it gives CASSPTQTSNQPQHF. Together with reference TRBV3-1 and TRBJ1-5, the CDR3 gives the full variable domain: DTAVSQTPKYLVTQMGNDKSIKCEQNLGHDTMYWYKQDSKKFLKIMFSYNNKELIINETVPNRFSPKSPDKAHLNLHINSLELGDSAVYFCASSPTQTSNQPQHFGDGTRLSIL.

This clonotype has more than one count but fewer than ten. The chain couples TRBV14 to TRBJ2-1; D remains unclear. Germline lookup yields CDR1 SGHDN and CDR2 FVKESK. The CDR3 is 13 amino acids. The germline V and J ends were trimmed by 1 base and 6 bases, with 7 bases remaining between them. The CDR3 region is CASSQVASNEQFF. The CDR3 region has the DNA TGTGCCAGCAGCCAAGTGGCGAGCAATGAGCAGTTCTTC. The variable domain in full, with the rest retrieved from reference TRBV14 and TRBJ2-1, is EAGVTQFPSHSVIEKGQTVTLRCDPISGHDNLYWYRRVMGKEIKFLLHFVKESKQDESGMPNNRFLAERTGGTYSTLKVQPAELEDSGVYFCASSQVASNEQFFGPGTRLTVL.

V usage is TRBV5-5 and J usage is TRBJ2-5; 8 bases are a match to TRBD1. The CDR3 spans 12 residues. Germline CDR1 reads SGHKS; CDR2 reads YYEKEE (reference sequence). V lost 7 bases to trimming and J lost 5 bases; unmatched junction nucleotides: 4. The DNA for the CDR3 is TGTGCCAGCCAGGGGGCAGGGGAGACCCAGTACTTC. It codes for CASQGAGETQYF.

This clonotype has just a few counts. CDR3 sequence: CATSIGTEPIYGYTF. CDR3 coding DNA: TGTGCCACCAGCATCGGGACGGAACCTATCTATGGCTACACCTTC. This chain joins TRBV15 and TRBJ1-2, with D maybe TRBD1 (5 bases). This CDR3 is built from 15 residues. Germline V lookup: CDR1 LNHNV, CDR2 YYDKDF (reference sequence). V was shortened by 4 bases and J by 4 bases, with 16 bases between the two germline ends. Using reference TRBV15 and TRBJ1-2 for the parts outside the CDR3, the full variable domain is DAMVIQNPRYQVTQFGKPVTLSCSQTLNHNVMYWYQQKSSQAPKLLFHYYDKDFNNEADTPDNFQSRRPNTSFCFLDIRSPGLGDTAMYLCATSIGTEPIYGYTFGSGTRLTVV.

The CDR3: CASIVSKVGGIAGYTF. The DNA for the CDR3 is TGTGCCAGCATCGTTTCGAAGGTAGGGGGCATCGCTGGCTACACCTTC. The chain combines TRBV28 with TRBJ1-2, with 7 bases lining up with TRBD1. The CDR3 sequence is 16 residues long. Trimming cost V 7 bases and J 7 bases; bases outside gene matches: 18. Looked up from germline, CDR1 is MDHEN and CDR2 is SYDVKM.

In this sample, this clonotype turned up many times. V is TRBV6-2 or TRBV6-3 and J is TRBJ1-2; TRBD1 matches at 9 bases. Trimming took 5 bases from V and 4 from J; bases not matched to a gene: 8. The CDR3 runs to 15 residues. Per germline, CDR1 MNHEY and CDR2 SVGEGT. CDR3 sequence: CASSDMTGGGYGYTF. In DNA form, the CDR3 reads TGTGCCAGCAGTGACATGACAGGGGGAGGCTATGGCTACACCTTC.

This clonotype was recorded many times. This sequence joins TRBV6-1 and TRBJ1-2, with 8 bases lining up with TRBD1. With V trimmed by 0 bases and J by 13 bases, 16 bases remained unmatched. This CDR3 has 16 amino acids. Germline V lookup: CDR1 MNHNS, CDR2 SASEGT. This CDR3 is CASSEALTDRGLWLTF. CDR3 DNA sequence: TGTGCCAGCAGTGAAGCACTCACTGACAGGGGTTTATGGCTCACCTTC.

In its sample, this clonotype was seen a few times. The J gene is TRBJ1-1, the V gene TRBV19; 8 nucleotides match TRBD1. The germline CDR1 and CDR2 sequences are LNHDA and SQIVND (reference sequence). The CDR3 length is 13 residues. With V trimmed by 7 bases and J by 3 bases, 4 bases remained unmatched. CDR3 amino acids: CASTRQGHTEAFF. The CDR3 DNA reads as TGTGCCAGTACTCGACAGGGGCACACTGAAGCTTTCTTT. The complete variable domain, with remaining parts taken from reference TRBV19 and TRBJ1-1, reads DGGITQSPKYLFRKEGQNVTLSCEQNLNHDAMYWYRQDPGQGLRLIYYSQIVNDFQKGDIAEGYSVSREKKESFPLTVTSAQKNPTAFYLCASTRQGHTEAFFGQGTRLTVV.

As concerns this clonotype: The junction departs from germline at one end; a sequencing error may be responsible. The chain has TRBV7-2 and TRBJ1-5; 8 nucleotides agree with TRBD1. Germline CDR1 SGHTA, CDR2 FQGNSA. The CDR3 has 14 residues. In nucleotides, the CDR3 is TGTGCCAGCAGCTTAGGACAGGGGTCTCAGTCCCAGCATTTT. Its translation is CASSLGQGSQSQHF.

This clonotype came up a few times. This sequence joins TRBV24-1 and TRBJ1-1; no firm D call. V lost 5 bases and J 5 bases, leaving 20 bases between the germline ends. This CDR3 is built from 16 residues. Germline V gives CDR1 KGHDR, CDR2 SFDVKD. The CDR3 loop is CATSVSHPGRGTEAFF. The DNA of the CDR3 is TGTGCCACCAGTGTGTCGCACCCTGGTCGGGGTACTGAAGCTTTCTTT.

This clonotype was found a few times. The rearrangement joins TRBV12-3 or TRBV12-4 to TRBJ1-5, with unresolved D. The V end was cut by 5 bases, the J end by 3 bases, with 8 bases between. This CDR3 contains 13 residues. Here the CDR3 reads CASSTRFNQPQHF. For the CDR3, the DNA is TGTGCCAGCAGTACCCGGTTCAATCAGCCCCAGCATTTT.

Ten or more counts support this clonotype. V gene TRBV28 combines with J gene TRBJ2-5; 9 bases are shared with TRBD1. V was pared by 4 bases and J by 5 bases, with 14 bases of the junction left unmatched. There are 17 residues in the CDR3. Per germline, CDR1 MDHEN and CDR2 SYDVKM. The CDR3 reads CASSSQTGGVGFETQYF. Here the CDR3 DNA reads TGTGCCAGCAGTTCTCAAACAGGGGGCGTAGGTTTTGAGACCCAGTACTTC.

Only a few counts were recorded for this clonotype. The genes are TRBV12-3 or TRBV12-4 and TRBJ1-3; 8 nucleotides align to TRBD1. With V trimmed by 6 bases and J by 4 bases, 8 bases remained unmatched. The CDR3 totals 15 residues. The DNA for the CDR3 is TGTGCCAGCAGGAAGACAGGGGCAGGAGGAAACACCATATATTTT. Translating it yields CASRKTGAGGNTIYF.

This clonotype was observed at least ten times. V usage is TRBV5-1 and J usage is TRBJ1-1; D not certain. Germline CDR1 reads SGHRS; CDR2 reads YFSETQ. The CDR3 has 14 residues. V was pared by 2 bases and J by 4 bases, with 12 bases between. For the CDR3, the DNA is TGCGCCAGCAGCTTTCTTTCAAAGGGCACTGAAGCTTTCTTT. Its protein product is CASSFLSKGTEAFF.